This T cell receptor beta chain derives from a study of blood T cell repertoires in COVID-19. Study in general: Specimens from acute and convalescent COVID-19 originated in the United States, Italy and Spain. T cells, B-cell-depleted T cells, or PBMCs supplied cDNA or gDNA.

The V and J ends lost 8 bases and 7 bases respectively, with 11 bases between them. CDR3 length equals 11 residues. Germline CDR1 reads LNHDA; CDR2 reads SQIVND (reference sequence). Per the authors' pipeline: Reference gene primer amplification in the assay estimated nucleated cell counts. Only in-frame clones appear in the TCRdb table, and some are missing; sequencing was by immunoSEQ multiplex PCR. V and J calls and clone size are as listed in that table; D and trimming were resolved from the DNA. The sample comprises roughly 120,000 clones, 60% to 85% of which are singletons, and 5% to 8% rests with the top ten.

The V gene is TRBV19, the J gene TRBJ1-2, with D possibly being TRBD1 (6 bases). Source material: peripheral blood. The sequence was collected from a man in his 70s with acute or convalescent COVID-19. The DNA for the CDR3 is TGTGCCAGTGGACCACAGGGTGGCTACACCTTC. Protein: CASGPQGGYTF.